The rows below give T cell receptor beta chains drawn from one sample of a study of T cell repertoires in cytomegalovirus infection. Their antigens remain unidentified. Each CDR3 protein is one row after TCRdb ran MiXCR on the reads. The data show roughly 45,000 distinct CDR3 sequences, 20% to 25% seen once. Sequenced here: CD8+ T cells from cultured PBMCs, sampled from culture after CMV antigen stimulation. These receptors came from a human donor in good health (CMV status not recorded). Some clones in this sample may be carry-over from other donors' samples. CDR3s include the opening cysteine and the closing phenylalanine or tryptophan. Each record gives: D gene, clone size, V gene, CDR3 length, J gene, CDR3 protein. D genes are given only for firm matches. Only some rows state a clone size, as once, few, many or a class for expanded clones.

D gene: TRBD2; clone size: -; V gene: TRBV6-2/TRBV6-3; CDR3 length: 16; J gene: TRBJ2-7; CDR3 protein: CASTHARGRGSYEQYF
D gene: TRBD1; clone size: few; V gene: TRBV6-2/TRBV6-3; CDR3 length: 13; J gene: TRBJ2-3; CDR3 protein: CATEQGAGDTQYF
D gene: -; clone size: few; V gene: TRBV28; CDR3 length: 13; J gene: TRBJ2-4; CDR3 protein: CASSLRGADIQYF
D gene: -; clone size: -; V gene: TRBV12-5; CDR3 length: 17; J gene: TRBJ1-2; CDR3 protein: CASGLVLGRTAGEGYTF
D gene: -; clone size: few; V gene: TRBV7-3; CDR3 length: 14; J gene: TRBJ2-5; CDR3 protein: CASSPVGGPETQYF
D gene: -; clone size: -; V gene: TRBV20-1; CDR3 length: 14; J gene: TRBJ2-7; CDR3 protein: CSARGGVQLYEQYF
D gene: -; clone size: few; V gene: TRBV2; CDR3 length: 12; J gene: TRBJ1-2; CDR3 protein: CASTTGSLGYTF
D gene: TRBD1; clone size: -; V gene: TRBV9; CDR3 length: 14; J gene: TRBJ2-7; CDR3 protein: CASSDPGQGYEQYF
D gene: TRBD2; clone size: -; V gene: TRBV7-8; CDR3 length: 16; J gene: TRBJ2-3; CDR3 protein: CASSLRGGWSTDTQYF
D gene: -; clone size: -; V gene: TRBV27; CDR3 length: 15; J gene: TRBJ2-1; CDR3 protein: CASSLTGSSYNEQFF
D gene: -; clone size: few; V gene: TRBV7-2; CDR3 length: 11; J gene: TRBJ2-7; CDR3 protein: CASRGGYEQYF
D gene: TRBD2; clone size: -; V gene: TRBV7-2; CDR3 length: 17; J gene: TRBJ2-3; CDR3 protein: CASSLERGPVPSDTQYF
D gene: TRBD2; clone size: -; V gene: TRBV5-5; CDR3 length: 17; J gene: TRBJ2-2; CDR3 protein: CASSFRATSETGGELFF
D gene: TRBD2; clone size: few; V gene: TRBV12-5; CDR3 length: 16; J gene: TRBJ2-1; CDR3 protein: CASGLLAGGLYNEQFF
D gene: -; clone size: few; V gene: TRBV7-9; CDR3 length: 17; J gene: TRBJ1-4; CDR3 protein: CASEEGGRYDTNEKLFF
D gene: TRBD1; clone size: -; V gene: TRBV4-3; CDR3 length: 16; J gene: TRBJ1-2; CDR3 protein: CASSQEGFDRVYGYTF
D gene: -; clone size: many; V gene: TRBV6-2/TRBV6-3; CDR3 length: 11; J gene: TRBJ1-5; CDR3 protein: CASTPRQPQHF
D gene: -; clone size: few; V gene: TRBV29-1; CDR3 length: 14; J gene: TRBJ2-7; CDR3 protein: CSVEDPRRIDEQYF
D gene: TRBD2; clone size: -; V gene: TRBV7-6; CDR3 length: 15; J gene: TRBJ2-7; CDR3 protein: CASSPSGRASYEQYF
D gene: TRBD2; clone size: -; V gene: TRBV2; CDR3 length: 17; J gene: TRBJ2-5; CDR3 protein: CASSEARGSGGEETQYF
D gene: -; clone size: few; V gene: TRBV12-3/TRBV12-4; CDR3 length: 15; J gene: TRBJ2-3; CDR3 protein: CASSPKQGRTDTQYF
D gene: TRBD2; clone size: -; V gene: TRBV4-1; CDR3 length: 15; J gene: TRBJ2-1; CDR3 protein: CASSHGTNTYNEQFF
D gene: -; clone size: few; V gene: TRBV7-6; CDR3 length: 12; J gene: TRBJ2-1; CDR3 protein: CVSSWAGNEQFF
D gene: -; clone size: -; V gene: TRBV3-1; CDR3 length: 14; J gene: TRBJ1-1; CDR3 protein: CASSPGTSYTEAFF
D gene: TRBD1; clone size: -; V gene: TRBV6-2/TRBV6-3; CDR3 length: 13; J gene: TRBJ1-5; CDR3 protein: CASSGQGGQPQHF
D gene: -; clone size: few; V gene: TRBV5-4; CDR3 length: 13; J gene: TRBJ2-7; CDR3 protein: CASSLAVGGEQYF
D gene: -; clone size: many; V gene: TRBV19; CDR3 length: 15; J gene: TRBJ2-1; CDR3 protein: CASSIAPSSYNEQFF
D gene: -; clone size: few; V gene: TRBV6-2/TRBV6-3; CDR3 length: 21; J gene: TRBJ2-5; CDR3 protein: CASSPRPGKGQGSGSQQTQYF
D gene: -; clone size: -; V gene: TRBV20-1; CDR3 length: 13; J gene: TRBJ2-7; CDR3 protein: CSATTQSSYEQYF
D gene: TRBD2; clone size: few; V gene: TRBV4-1; CDR3 length: 15; J gene: TRBJ2-5; CDR3 protein: CASSQLSGRFETQYF
D gene: -; clone size: few; V gene: TRBV6-2/TRBV6-3; CDR3 length: 13; J gene: TRBJ2-1; CDR3 protein: CASSFTTVNEQFF
D gene: -; clone size: few; V gene: TRBV27; CDR3 length: 14; J gene: TRBJ1-5; CDR3 protein: CASSLRGFHQPQHF
D gene: -; clone size: -; V gene: TRBV20-1; CDR3 length: 14; J gene: TRBJ1-5; CDR3 protein: CSARDRRYNQPQHF
D gene: -; clone size: -; V gene: TRBV7-8; CDR3 length: 16; J gene: TRBJ1-5; CDR3 protein: CASSPVGGVSNQPQHF
D gene: -; clone size: few; V gene: TRBV7-2; CDR3 length: 15; J gene: TRBJ2-1; CDR3 protein: CASSSRQKHDDEQFF
D gene: -; clone size: many; V gene: TRBV7-9; CDR3 length: 14; J gene: TRBJ2-3; CDR3 protein: CASSLGPYTDTQYF
D gene: -; clone size: few; V gene: TRBV5-4; CDR3 length: 14; J gene: TRBJ1-6; CDR3 protein: CASSHRVANSPLHF
D gene: -; clone size: -; V gene: TRBV9; CDR3 length: 15; J gene: TRBJ2-7; CDR3 protein: CASSVASGQTYEQYF
D gene: TRBD2; clone size: few; V gene: TRBV6-5; CDR3 length: 16; J gene: TRBJ2-3; CDR3 protein: CASSLTAGGPADTQYF
D gene: TRBD2; clone size: -; V gene: TRBV7-9; CDR3 length: 16; J gene: TRBJ2-7; CDR3 protein: CASSLVSSGGSYEQYF
D gene: -; clone size: few; V gene: TRBV7-2; CDR3 length: 19; J gene: TRBJ2-1; CDR3 protein: CASSLGGLKFDGKNNEQFF